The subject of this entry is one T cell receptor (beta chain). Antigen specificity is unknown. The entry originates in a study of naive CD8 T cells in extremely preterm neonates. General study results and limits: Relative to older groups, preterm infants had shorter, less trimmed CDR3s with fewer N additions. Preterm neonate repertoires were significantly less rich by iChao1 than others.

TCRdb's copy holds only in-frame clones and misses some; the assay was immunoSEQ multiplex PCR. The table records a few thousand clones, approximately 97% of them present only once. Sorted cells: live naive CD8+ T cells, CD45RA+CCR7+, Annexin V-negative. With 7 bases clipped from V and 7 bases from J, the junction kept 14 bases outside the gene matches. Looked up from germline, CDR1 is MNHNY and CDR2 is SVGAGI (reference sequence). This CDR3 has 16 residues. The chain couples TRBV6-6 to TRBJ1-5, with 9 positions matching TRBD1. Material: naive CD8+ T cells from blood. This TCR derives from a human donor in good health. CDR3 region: CASINHPGQGNQPQHF. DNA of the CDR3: TGTGCCAGCATCAACCACCCGGGACAGGGTAACCAGCCCCAGCATTTT.